Below are 27 T cell receptor beta chains sequenced from a single sample in a study of blood T cell repertoires in COVID-19. Libraries were prepared by immunoSEQ multiplex PCR; TCRdb keeps only in-frame clonotypes and omits some of them. The sample has 200,000 or so clones; approximately 84% are singletons. The specimen was peripheral blood. The receptors were sampled from a man aged 45-65 years who had recovered from COVID-19.

The rearrangement links TRBV27 to TRBJ1-2; 8 positions match TRBD1. The germline V gene encodes CDR1 MNHEY and CDR2 SMNVEV (reference sequence). This CDR3 is 14 amino acids long. With 6 bases clipped from V and 4 bases from J, the junction kept 7 bases outside the gene matches. The CDR3 region has the DNA TGTGCCAGCAGCTTAAGACAGGGGTCCTATGGCTACACCTTC. The encoded protein is CASSLRQGSYGYTF.

V and J are TRBV6-1 and TRBJ2-6; no firm D call. In germline, CDR1 is MNHNS, CDR2 SASEGT. The CDR3 runs 14 residues. V was clipped by 0 bases and J by 3 bases, with 3 bases between them. DNA of the CDR3: TGTGCCAGCAGTGAAGCTCTTGGGGCCAACGTCCTGACTTTC. It codes for CASSEALGANVLTF.

The CDR3 nucleotides are TGTGCCAGCAGCGTTGTGGGGCCCTATGGCTACACCTTC. This codes for CASSVVGPYGYTF. The V gene is TRBV11-1, the J gene TRBJ1-2; perhaps TRBD1 as D (5 bases). The length of the CDR3 is 13 residues. Germline V gene data show CDR1 as SGHAT and CDR2 as FQDESV (reference sequence). Trimming left V 5 bases short and J 4 bases short, with 11 bases between.

The genes are TRBV5-1 and TRBJ2-3; possibly TRBD1 for D (6 bases). Trimming took 1 base from V and 4 from J, leaving 10 bases between them. CDR1 and CDR2 from the germline V gene are SGHRS and YFSETQ. The CDR3 is made up of 14 amino acids. The CDR3 region is CASSLPGAADTQYF. CDR3 DNA sequence: TGCGCCAGCAGCTTGCCAGGGGCTGCAGATACGCAGTATTTT. Complete variable domain (other parts from reference TRBV5-1 and TRBJ2-3): KAGVTQTPRYLIKTRGQQVTLSCSPISGHRSVSWYQQTPGQGLQFLFEYFSETQRNKGNFPGRFSGRQFSNSRSEMNVSTLELGDSALYLCASSLPGAADTQYFGPGTRLTVL.

This clone was recorded a few times. This rearrangement joins TRBV27 to TRBJ2-7; perhaps TRBD1 as D (6 bases). The CDR3 length is 13 residues. With 5 bases removed from V and 2 bases from J, the gap between germline ends came to 10 bases. CDR1 is MNHEY, CDR2 SMNVEV, per germline (reference sequence). The DNA for the CDR3 is TGTGCCAGCAGTCCTACAGGGACCTACGAGCAGTACTTC. Protein sequence: CASSPTGTYEQYF.

This clone was detected only a few times. The V call is TRBV27, the J call TRBJ1-6, with TRBD1 matching 7 bases. V was pared by 4 bases and J by 0 bases, with 3 bases of the junction left unmatched. The germline gives CDR1 MNHEY, CDR2 SMNVEV (reference sequence). The CDR3 is 16 amino acids. The CDR3 spells CASSSYRGSYNSPLHF. The CDR3 DNA sequence: TGTGCCAGCAGTTCGTACAGGGGCTCCTATAATTCACCCCTCCACTTT.

V and J are TRBV24-1 and TRBJ2-2; 10 nucleotides line up with TRBD2. The V and J ends lost 5 bases and 12 bases, in that order; junction bases with no gene match: 11. The germline V gene encodes CDR1 KGHDR and CDR2 SFDVKD. The CDR3 totals 15 residues. The CDR3 DNA is TGTGCCACCAGTGTATTCCTAGCGGGAGAAAAGAAGCTGTTTTTT. Its protein product is CATSVFLAGEKKLFF.

The CDR3 reads CATEGLRNEQFF. DNA for the CDR3: TGTGCCACCGAGGGACTACGGAATGAGCAGTTCTTC. The rearrangement links TRBV6-5 to TRBJ2-1; TRBD2 aligns across 7 bases. Trimming at V came to 10 bases and at J to 7 bases, leaving 7 bases not matched to a gene. CDR3 length: 12 amino acids. CDR1 is MNHEY and CDR2 is SVGAGI in the germline V gene.

The genes are TRBV12-3 or TRBV12-4 and TRBJ2-7; 7 bases are a match to TRBD2. The CDR3 is made up of 13 amino acids. The J segment lost 4 bases and the V segment lost 6 bases, leaving 6 bases of the junction unmatched. This chain's CDR3 is CASRPSGIYEQYF. CDR3 in DNA: TGTGCCAGCAGGCCTAGCGGTATTTACGAGCAGTACTTC.

J is TRBJ1-2 and V is TRBV7-2; no firm D call. Trimming shortened V by 4 bases and J by 8 bases, and 17 bases separated the two germline ends. CDR3 length: 14 residues. The germline V gene encodes CDR1 SGHTA and CDR2 FQGNSA. Written as DNA, the CDR3 is TGTGCCAGCAGCTATAGCCAGCGTCCGGGGGGCTACACCTTC. Translation: CASSYSQRPGGYTF.

The chain links TRBV18 to TRBJ2-2; D may be TRBD2 (6 bases). Trimming removed 1 base from V and 5 bases from J, with 8 bases in between. The CDR3 has 14 residues. The V gene's germline CDR1 is KGHSH and CDR2 LQKENI. The DNA of the CDR3 is TGTGCCAGCTCACCACGGGCGGGGACCGGGGAGCTGTTTTTT. It translates to CASSPRAGTGELFF.

The DNA for the CDR3 is TGTGCCAGCAGCCCAGGCTGGGGACAGGGTGGCCAGCCCCAGCATTTT. Translated, it gives CASSPGWGQGGQPQHF. V usage is TRBV3-1 (or the pseudogene TRBV3-2) and J usage is TRBJ1-5; 9 nucleotides agree with TRBD1. The V gene end was trimmed by 4 bases and the J gene end by 7 bases; junction bases not matched to a gene: 11. Looked up from germline, CDR1 is LGHDT and CDR2 is YNNKEL (reference sequence). The CDR3 is 16 residues long.

The sample holds one count of this clone. This chain uses TRBV30 with TRBJ2-1; 9 bases agree with TRBD1. This CDR3 region has 15 residues. The germline V gene encodes CDR1 GTSNPN and CDR2 SVGIG (reference sequence). V trimming: 5 bases; J trimming: 4 bases; junction bases outside the gene matches: 9. In DNA, the CDR3 is TGTGCCTGGGACCCGGGGACAGGGACATACAATGAGCAGTTCTTC. Its translation: CAWDPGTGTYNEQFF.

The chain recombines TRBV7-6 with TRBJ2-3; 7 nucleotides align to TRBD2. The V gene's germline CDR1 is SGHVS and CDR2 FNYEAQ. V shed 1 base and J 5 bases; nucleotides not matched to a gene: 6. The CDR3 has 15 residues. The CDR3 DNA is TGTGCCAGCAGCTTAGGCAGCGGGGTTGGAGATACGCAGTATTTT. Its translation: CASSLGSGVGDTQYF.

The V and J genes are TRBV25-1 and TRBJ1-2; 8 bases match TRBD1. J lost 8 bases, V lost 5 bases, and 7 bases had no gene match. CDR1 is MGHDK, CDR2 SYGVNS, per germline. The CDR3 is 13 amino acids. This CDR3 is CASSSGGGGGYTF. Written as DNA, the CDR3 is TGTGCCAGCAGTTCAGGGGGCGGTGGCGGCTACACCTTC.

This clone was observed once. This chain links TRBV27 with TRBJ1-1, with D perhaps matching TRBD1 (6 bases). The CDR3 consists of 12 residues. Deletions cut 6 bases from V and 10 bases from J, with 15 bases between. CDR1 MNHEY and CDR2 SMNVEV come from the germline V gene (reference sequence). CDR3 in amino acids: CASRGRVGAAFF. The CDR3 DNA follows: TGTGCCAGCAGGGGGAGGGTGGGGGCAGCTTTCTTT.

The rearrangement links TRBV6-5 to TRBJ2-7; 7 nucleotides match TRBD1. This CDR3 is built from 14 residues. The junction had 12 bases not matched to a gene; V was cut back by 10 bases and J by 3 bases. CDR1 is MNHEY, CDR2 SVGAGI, per germline. DNA for the CDR3: TGTGCCACCTATCTGACAGGGAAGCTCTACGAGCAGTACTTC. Translated: CATYLTGKLYEQYF.

This sequence joins TRBV30 and TRBJ2-5; 7 nucleotides agree with TRBD1. V trimming: 5 bases; J trimming: 7 bases; junction bases outside the gene matches: 13. CDR1 GTSNPN and CDR2 SVGIG come from the germline V gene (reference sequence). The CDR3 length is 14 residues. The CDR3 here is CAWCGQALGGTQYF. The CDR3 DNA reads as TGTGCCTGGTGCGGACAGGCCCTAGGAGGGACCCAGTACTTC.

The chain employs TRBV7-2 and TRBJ1-1; TRBD1 matches 10 bases. The CDR3 covers 15 residues. After removal of 5 bases from V and 3 bases from J, the junction contained 6 bases not matched to a gene. The germline gives CDR1 SGHTA, CDR2 FQGNSA. CDR3: CASSAGTGVHTEAFF. CDR3 in DNA: TGTGCCAGCAGCGCAGGGACAGGGGTTCACACTGAAGCTTTCTTT.

The chain combines TRBV7-8 with TRBJ1-2; 7 nucleotides align to TRBD1. The CDR3 totals 20 residues. The V and J ends lost 6 bases and 8 bases, in that order; junction bases with no gene match: 30. CDR1 and CDR2 (germline): SGHVS, FQNEAQ. CDR3 region: CASSLREGGPRQGGMWGYTF. The CDR3 nucleotides read TGTGCCAGCAGTTTACGGGAGGGGGGACCGAGACAGGGTGGTATGTGGGGCTACACCTTC.

The V gene is TRBV27, the J gene TRBJ2-4; no clear D. Germline CDR1 is MNHEY and CDR2 is SMNVEV (reference sequence). V was clipped by 6 bases and J by 4 bases, with 22 bases between them. CDR3 length: 17 amino acids. The CDR3 sequence: CASSPSPPGFRKNIQYF. The CDR3 nucleotides read TGTGCCAGCAGCCCTTCACCGCCCGGGTTCCGAAAAAACATTCAGTACTTC.

This clone was seen only a few times. The V call is TRBV18, the J call TRBJ1-2; 8 positions agree with TRBD1. Germline V gene sequence: CDR1 KGHSH, CDR2 LQKENI. This CDR3 region has 20 residues. With V trimmed by 2 bases and J by 0 bases, 17 bases remained unmatched. The CDR3 DNA reads TGTGCCAGCTCACCATTATCCCTTCGGCAGGGGGCCCCCGCTAACTATGGCTACACCTTC. This codes for CASSPLSLRQGAPANYGYTF.

The chain recombines TRBV19 with TRBJ1-3, with a tentative D call TRBD1 (6 bases). V gave up 6 bases and J gave up 0 bases, with 9 bases separating them. From germline, CDR1 is LNHDA and CDR2 SQIVND (reference sequence). The CDR3 is 14 residues long. CDR3 in DNA: TGTGCCAGTAGGGGGGCGAGCTCTGGAAACACCATATATTTT. This codes for CASRGASSGNTIYF.

CDR3 coding DNA: TGTGCCAGCAGCTTTAGCGGTATTCCCACAGATACGCAGTATTTT. Its protein product is CASSFSGIPTDTQYF. The V call is TRBV7-8, the J call TRBJ2-3, with D tentatively TRBD2 (6 bases). Trimming stripped 3 bases from V and 2 bases from J, with 12 bases between. Germline V gene data show CDR1 as SGHVS and CDR2 as FQNEAQ. The CDR3 extends over 15 amino acids. Combining the CDR3 with reference TRBV7-8 and TRBJ2-3 gives the whole variable domain GAGVSQSPRYKVAKRGQDVALRCDPISGHVSLFWYQQALGQGPEFLTYFQNEAQLDKSGLPSDRFFAERPEGSVSTLKIQRTQQEDSAVYLCASSFSGIPTDTQYFGPGTRLTVL.

The chain carries TRBV5-1 and TRBJ2-2, with TRBD1 matching 8 bases. V was pared by 3 bases and J by 0 bases, with 4 bases of the junction left unmatched. Germline CDR1 SGHRS, CDR2 YFSETQ. The CDR3 spans 16 residues. The CDR3 sequence: CASSSPGGPNTGELFF. CDR3 nucleotides: TGCGCCAGCAGCTCCCCAGGGGGCCCGAACACCGGGGAGCTGTTTTTT. Combining the CDR3 with reference TRBV5-1 and TRBJ2-2 gives the whole variable domain KAGVTQTPRYLIKTRGQQVTLSCSPISGHRSVSWYQQTPGQGLQFLFEYFSETQRNKGNFPGRFSGRQFSNSRSEMNVSTLELGDSALYLCASSSPGGPNTGELFFGEGSRLTVL.

The J gene is TRBJ2-2, the V gene TRBV27; 7 nucleotides match TRBD2. The germline V gene has CDR1 MNHEY and CDR2 SMNVEV (reference sequence). The CDR3 runs to 13 residues. Losses at the gene ends were 7 bases for V and 4 bases for J; bases not matched to a gene: 3. The CDR3 loop reads CASTPGGTGELFF. CDR3 in DNA: TGTGCCAGCACCCCGGGGGGCACCGGGGAGCTGTTTTTT.

The rearrangement links TRBV6-6 to TRBJ2-7; maybe TRBD2 (6 bases). Trimming took 4 bases from V and 3 from J, leaving 10 bases between them. Germline V lookup: CDR1 MNHNY, CDR2 SVGAGI (reference sequence). CDR3 size: 13 residues. CDR3 protein: CASSFSEGYEQYF. In DNA form, the CDR3 reads TGTGCCAGCAGTTTCTCGGAGGGCTACGAGCAGTACTTC.